Shown below are 3 T cell receptor beta chains from a single sample sequenced in a study of blood T cell repertoires in COVID-19. The protocol was immunoSEQ multiplex PCR, while the TCRdb copy is restricted to in-frame clones and leaves out a portion. The top ten hold 46% of the sample, which has just under 30,000 clones, 70% to 80% seen once. The sample comprised peripheral blood. These receptors all come from a woman in her sixties or seventies with acute or convalescent COVID-19.

J is TRBJ2-7 and V is TRBV5-1; TRBD2 aligns across 12 bases. The CDR3 is made up of 15 amino acids. Germline loops: CDR1 SGHRS, CDR2 YFSETQ. Germline trimming cut 1 base from V and 4 bases from J; bases unmatched to any gene: 3. Here the CDR3 DNA reads TGCGCCAGCAGCTTGACTAGCGGGAGGACTTACGAGCAGTACTTC. This codes for CASSLTSGRTYEQYF. Complete variable domain (other parts from reference TRBV5-1 and TRBJ2-7): KAGVTQTPRYLIKTRGQQVTLSCSPISGHRSVSWYQQTPGQGLQFLFEYFSETQRNKGNFPGRFSGRQFSNSRSEMNVSTLELGDSALYLCASSLTSGRTYEQYFGPGTRLTVT.

V and J are TRBV28 and TRBJ1-4; TRBD1 matches at 10 bases. With V trimmed by 3 bases and J by 6 bases, 10 bases remained unmatched. Germline loops: CDR1 MDHEN, CDR2 SYDVKM. This CDR3 is built from 17 residues. CDR3 in DNA: TGTGCCAGCAGTTTTACCGGTGGGACAGGGGCCTATGAAAAACTGTTTTTT. As protein: CASSFTGGTGAYEKLFF. Full variable domain (remainder filled in from reference TRBV28 and TRBJ1-4): DVKVTQSSRYLVKRTGEKVFLECVQDMDHENMFWYRQDPGLGLRLIYFSYDVKMKEKGDIPEGYSVSREKKERFSLILESASTNQTSMYLCASSFTGGTGAYEKLFFGSGTQLSVL.

The genes are TRBV19 and TRBJ1-4, with a possible D match to TRBD1 (6 bases). V was shortened by 3 bases and J by 4 bases, with 9 bases between the two germline ends. Germline V CDR1 and CDR2: LNHDA, SQIVND (reference sequence). This CDR3 spans 14 amino acids. CDR3 in amino acids: CASSIPRGNEKLFF. The CDR3 region has the DNA TGTGCCAGTAGTATCCCCAGGGGTAATGAAAAACTGTTTTTT.